The 17 T cell receptor beta chains given below trace back to one sample, sequenced in a study of cytomegalovirus exposure and HLA in healthy donors. This PCR relied on a set of 60 Vbeta primers and 13 Jbeta primers. Sequenced by immunoSEQ multiplex PCR; TCRdb stores in-frame clones only, minus some. Of roughly 100,000 clones in the sample, roughly 82% were seen once. The specimen sequenced was PBMCs. These receptors all stem from a man aged 45-65 years in good health and CMV-seronegative.

The chain employs TRBV7-9 and TRBJ1-2; weak D call: TRBD1 (6 bases). V was cut by 3 bases and J by 2 bases, with 10 bases left in between. Germline CDR1 reads SEHNR; CDR2 reads FQNEAQ (reference sequence). The CDR3 contains 14 residues. The CDR3 loop is CASSLSRGNYGYTF. The CDR3 DNA is TGTGCCAGCAGCTTGAGCAGGGGAAACTATGGCTACACCTTC. The complete variable domain, with remaining parts taken from reference TRBV7-9 and TRBJ1-2, reads DTGVSQNPRHKITKRGQNVTFRCDPISEHNRLYWYRQTLGQGPEFLTYFQNEAQLEKSRLLSDRFSAERPKGSFSTLEIQRTEQGDSAMYLCASSLSRGNYGYTFGSGTRLTVV.

The V gene is TRBV4-3, the J gene TRBJ1-1; tentatively, D is TRBD1 (6 bases). The V end lost 1 base, the J end lost 5 bases, and 17 bases lay between the germline ends. Germline assignment: CDR1 LGHNA and CDR2 YSLEER. This CDR3 comprises 16 residues. The CDR3 here is CASSQVGGALGTEAFF. In nucleotides, the CDR3 is TGCGCCAGCAGCCAAGTAGGGGGTGCCTTGGGGACTGAAGCTTTCTTT.

The rearrangement uses TRBV5-5 and TRBJ1-1, with a weak D call TRBD1 (6 bases). The V gene's germline CDR1 is SGHKS and CDR2 YYEKEE (reference sequence). The V gene lost 1 base and the J gene lost 5 bases, with 15 bases spanning the gap. The CDR3 sequence is 15 residues long. DNA of the CDR3: TGTGCCAGCAGCTTGCAGGGGACGGGATGGACTGAAGCTTTCTTT. It translates to CASSLQGTGWTEAFF. The variable domain in full, with the rest retrieved from reference TRBV5-5 and TRBJ1-1, is DAGVTQSPTHLIKTRGQQVTLRCSPISGHKSVSWYQQVLGQGPQFIFQYYEKEERGRGNFPDRFSARQFPNYSSELNVNALLLGDSALYLCASSLQGTGWTEAFFGQGTRLTVV.

The genes are TRBV5-1 and TRBJ2-5, with 10 bases that match TRBD1. Germline V lookup: CDR1 SGHRS, CDR2 YFSETQ. The junction had 9 bases not matched to a gene; V was cut back by 4 bases and J by 0 bases. This CDR3 is built from 17 residues. The CDR3, as DNA: TGCGCCAGCAGCGATACGACAGGGGGCCGTTACCAAGAGACCCAGTACTTC. Its protein product is CASSDTTGGRYQETQYF.

This clone was counted only a few times. This chain uses TRBV9 with TRBJ2-2; 9 bases map to TRBD2. The CDR3 is made up of 17 amino acids. CDR1 is SGDLS, CDR2 YYNGEE, per germline. Trimming removed 0 bases from V and 2 bases from J; junction bases left unmatched: 5. DNA of the CDR3: TGTGCCAGCAGCGTAGTCCGGACTAGCGCTAACACCGGGGAGCTGTTTTTT. Translated, it gives CASSVVRTSANTGELFF.

This clone was detected a few times. The rearrangement joins TRBV5-1 to TRBJ2-5; D is ambiguous. The CDR3 length is 14 residues. CDR1 SGHRS and CDR2 YFSETQ come from the germline V gene. Trimming left V 0 bases short and J 4 bases short, with 10 bases between. The CDR3 sequence is CASSLAELGETQYF. The CDR3 nucleotides read TGCGCCAGCAGCTTGGCCGAGCTAGGAGAGACCCAGTACTTC.

The chain is built from TRBV11-2 and TRBJ1-1; 10 nucleotides align to TRBD1. The CDR3 sequence is 15 residues long. V shed 4 bases and J 7 bases; nucleotides not matched to a gene: 9. CDR1 is SGHAT and CDR2 is FQNNGV in the germline V gene. The CDR3 loop is CASSSLGTGAGEAFF. In DNA form, the CDR3 reads TGTGCCAGCAGCTCCCTCGGGACAGGGGCTGGTGAAGCTTTCTTT. The full variable domain, its missing parts supplied by reference TRBV11-2 and TRBJ1-1, is EAGVAQSPRYKIIEKRQSVAFWCNPISGHATLYWYQQILGQGPKLLIQFQNNGVVDDSQLPKDRFSAERLKGVDSTLKIQPAKLEDSAVYLCASSSLGTGAGEAFFGQGTRLTVV.

In its sample, this clone was seen a few times. The chain has TRBV4-1 and TRBJ1-6; TRBD1 matches at 9 bases. The CDR3 extends over 16 amino acids. The germline gives CDR1 MGHRA, CDR2 YSYEKL. Trimming removed 4 bases from V and 9 bases from J; junction bases left unmatched: 10. This CDR3 is CASSPTGTGSVSPLHF. The CDR3 DNA reads as TGCGCCAGCAGCCCTACCGGGACAGGGTCAGTTTCACCCCTCCACTTT.

This clone was recorded a few times. J is TRBJ2-7 and V is TRBV18, with D perhaps TRBD2 (5 bases). V was clipped by 1 base and J by 4 bases, with 8 bases between them. Germline V CDR1 and CDR2: KGHSH, LQKENI. The CDR3 covers 13 residues. CDR3 in amino acids: CASSPQAEYEQYV. In DNA, the CDR3 is TGTGCCAGCTCACCACAAGCGGAGTACGAGCAGTACGTC.

V and J are TRBV14 and TRBJ1-6; TRBD1 agrees at 7 bases. J gave up 9 bases and V 0 bases, and 5 bases lay outside the gene matches. The germline gives CDR1 SGHDN, CDR2 FVKESK. The CDR3 sequence is 15 residues long. Written as DNA, the CDR3 is TGTGCCAGCAGCCAAGAGCACAGGGGAAGTTCACCCCTCCACTTT. Protein product: CASSQEHRGSSPLHF.

In its sample, this clone was seen once. The rearrangement uses TRBV11-2 and TRBJ1-1; D not certain. CDR1 SGHAT and CDR2 FQNNGV come from the germline V gene. V was trimmed by 1 base and J by 3 bases, leaving 6 bases between them. This CDR3 comprises 13 residues. The CDR3 sequence: CASSLVPYTEAFF. CDR3 nucleotide sequence: TGTGCCAGCAGCTTAGTTCCGTACACTGAAGCTTTCTTT.

This clone was seen once. CDR3 protein: CASSVQLAGGQETQYF. For the CDR3, the DNA is TGTGCCAGCAGCGTCCAACTAGCGGGGGGCCAAGAGACCCAGTACTTC. The V and J genes are TRBV9 and TRBJ2-5; 12 bases align to TRBD2. The V and J ends lost 2 bases and 1 base, in that order; junction bases with no gene match: 3. The CDR3 runs to 16 residues. Germline CDR1 SGDLS, CDR2 YYNGEE. Looking up the rest from reference TRBV9 and TRBJ2-5 gives the full variable domain: DSGVTQTPKHLITATGQRVTLRCSPRSGDLSVYWYQQSLDQGLQFLIQYYNGEERAKGNILERFSAQQFPDLHSELNLSSLELGDSALYFCASSVQLAGGQETQYFGPGTRLLVL.

This chain joins TRBV5-1 and TRBJ2-5; 12 positions match TRBD2. This CDR3 contains 16 residues. Losses at the gene ends were 3 bases for V and 4 bases for J; bases not matched to a gene: 7. Germline V gene sequence: CDR1 SGHRS, CDR2 YFSETQ. CDR3 coding DNA: TGCGCCAGCAGCTCCGCTAGCGGGGGGGCCTCAGAGACCCAGTACTTC. Its translation is CASSSASGGASETQYF.

V usage is TRBV29-1 and J usage is TRBJ1-1; TRBD1 agrees at 7 bases. This CDR3 spans 14 amino acids. V was clipped by 6 bases and J by 0 bases; unmatched bases: 7. Germline-derived CDR1 and CDR2 are SQVTM and ANQGSEA. The CDR3: CSVLEGTVNTEAFF. In nucleotides, the CDR3 is TGCAGCGTCCTAGAGGGGACAGTGAACACTGAAGCTTTCTTT.

The rearrangement uses TRBV6-1 and TRBJ1-2, with TRBD1 matching 7 bases. Germline loops: CDR1 MNHNS, CDR2 SASEGT. This CDR3 contains 13 residues. V gave up 3 bases and J gave up 4 bases; unmatched junction bases: 2. CDR3 DNA sequence: TGTGCCAGCAGTGAGACAGGGACCTATGGCTACACCTTC. This sequence encodes CASSETGTYGYTF.

The chain uses TRBV7-9 and TRBJ1-1; 9 bases fit TRBD1. This CDR3 comprises 12 residues. V was clipped by 5 bases and J by 13 bases; unmatched bases: 8. Germline CDR1 and CDR2: SEHNR and FQNEAQ (reference sequence). CDR3 in amino acids: CASSRTGERVFF. CDR3 sequence (DNA): TGTGCCAGCAGCCGGACAGGGGAAAGGGTTTTCTTT. The full variable domain, its missing parts supplied by reference TRBV7-9 and TRBJ1-1, is DTGVSQNPRHKITKRGQNVTFRCDPISEHNRLYWYRQTLGQGPEFLTYFQNEAQLEKSRLLSDRFSAERPKGSFSTLEIQRTEQGDSAMYLCASSRTGERVFFGQGTRLTVV.

A single count supports this clone. The chain carries TRBV7-3 and TRBJ2-3; tentative D call: TRBD2 (6 bases). CDR3 length: 18 residues. V dropped 4 bases and J dropped 4 bases, with 24 bases sitting between them. CDR1 is SGHTA and CDR2 is FQGTGA in the germline V gene. CDR3 region: CASSSVTPGGFAADTQYF. The CDR3 DNA follows: TGTGCCAGCAGCTCGGTCACGCCAGGAGGGTTCGCCGCAGATACGCAGTATTTT.